These T cell receptor beta chains were read from a single sample in a study of CXCR3-negative and CXCR3-positive naive CD8 T cells. TCRdb reprocessed the 5' RACE reads; each CDR3 protein has one entry and no DNA is given. This listing includes approximately 90,000 distinct CDR3 sequences. Sample: naive CXCR3+ CD8+ T cells from blood. The receptors derive from a human donor in good health. Some clones in this sample may be carry-over from other donors' samples. Each CDR3 is given with its conserved first and last residue. Fields, in order: V gene, J gene, CDR3 protein.

v_call: TRBV7-9; j_call: TRBJ2-1; cdr3_aa: CASSRPGLYNEQFF
v_call: TRBV28; j_call: TRBJ2-1; cdr3_aa: CASSPTVSSYNEQFF
v_call: TRBV6-1; j_call: TRBJ2-2; cdr3_aa: CASKSGAGELFF
v_call: TRBV7-3; j_call: TRBJ2-2; cdr3_aa: CASSRNTGELFF
v_call: TRBV15; j_call: TRBJ1-5; cdr3_aa: CATSRDRFNQPQHF
v_call: TRBV28; j_call: TRBJ2-7; cdr3_aa: CASTEAGGSYEQYF
v_call: TRBV4-2; j_call: TRBJ2-7; cdr3_aa: CASSLAQDRNEQYF
v_call: TRBV29-1; j_call: TRBJ1-4; cdr3_aa: CSVVSSRHEEEKLFF
v_call: TRBV9; j_call: TRBJ2-7; cdr3_aa: CASSQEGGGDEQYF
v_call: TRBV29-1; j_call: TRBJ2-6; cdr3_aa: CSVVVRGRNVLTF
v_call: TRBV5-4; j_call: TRBJ2-3; cdr3_aa: CASRPPSGSTDTQYF
v_call: TRBV10-1; j_call: TRBJ2-7; cdr3_aa: CASSESPGQGKAYEQYF
v_call: TRBV20-1; j_call: TRBJ1-1; cdr3_aa: CSAPRGNTEAFF
v_call: TRBV6-2/TRBV6-3; j_call: TRBJ2-2; cdr3_aa: CASSYNTPDTGELFF
v_call: TRBV5-6; j_call: TRBJ2-1; cdr3_aa: CASSWGTEISSYNEQFF
v_call: TRBV14; j_call: TRBJ2-3; cdr3_aa: CASREQGTDTQYF
v_call: TRBV9; j_call: TRBJ2-3; cdr3_aa: CASSVGYSGGFMVADTQYF
v_call: TRBV15; j_call: TRBJ1-2; cdr3_aa: CATWGTGNGYTF
v_call: TRBV12-3/TRBV12-4; j_call: TRBJ2-5; cdr3_aa: CASSPRLAGEAQYF
v_call: TRBV6-1; j_call: TRBJ1-5; cdr3_aa: CASSEWVGSNQPQHF
v_call: TRBV7-2; j_call: TRBJ2-3; cdr3_aa: CASSLTYSGEGVTDTQYF
v_call: TRBV3-1; j_call: TRBJ2-1; cdr3_aa: CASSQDLPLAGLYNEQFF
v_call: TRBV20-1; j_call: TRBJ2-3; cdr3_aa: CSARDFQREPADTQYF
v_call: TRBV4-2; j_call: TRBJ2-7; cdr3_aa: CASSQESTSGSYEQYF
v_call: TRBV20-1; j_call: TRBJ2-7; cdr3_aa: CSAERSGASSYEQYF
v_call: TRBV15; j_call: TRBJ1-5; cdr3_aa: CATSRAGGFQPQHF
v_call: TRBV7-9; j_call: TRBJ2-7; cdr3_aa: CANLPSAGGPFEQYF
v_call: TRBV6-6; j_call: TRBJ1-5; cdr3_aa: CASSVGGQPQHF
v_call: TRBV23-1; j_call: TRBJ2-7; cdr3_aa: CASSSFRNYEQYF
v_call: TRBV14; j_call: TRBJ2-2; cdr3_aa: CASSQRRERPGELFF
v_call: TRBV28; j_call: TRBJ2-7; cdr3_aa: CASSQGGPLEQYF
v_call: TRBV6-1; j_call: TRBJ2-7; cdr3_aa: CASSEAFRYEQYF
v_call: TRBV4-1; j_call: TRBJ2-7; cdr3_aa: CASSQDDREPYEQYF
v_call: TRBV30; j_call: TRBJ1-5; cdr3_aa: CAWSAGRASQPQHF
v_call: TRBV28; j_call: TRBJ1-5; cdr3_aa: CASSLEARDRVGDQPQHF
v_call: TRBV5-5; j_call: TRBJ2-5; cdr3_aa: CASSTWTGQETQYF